The 5 T cell receptor beta chains below were found in one sample sequenced in a study of blood T cells in healthy people across ages. With a J-beta primer mix and a sample-barcoded 5' primer, a second PCR ran roughly 6 to 11 cycles. TCRdb independently ran MiXCR on the 5' RACE reads; one entry per CDR3 protein. The sample lists around 850,000 distinct CDR3 sequences, 36% occurring once. What was sequenced was blood. Receptor source: a man younger than 35 in good health.

Remarks on this clonotype: One end of the junction fails to match germline, which may point to a read error. The J gene is TRBJ1-2, the V gene TRBV6-2 or TRBV6-3; TRBD1 is a possible D gene (6 bases). This CDR3 contains 15 residues. Germline lookup yields CDR1 MNHEY and CDR2 SVGEGT. CDR3: CASSSLGATNYGHTF. As DNA, the CDR3 is TGTGCCAGCAGTTCCCTGGGGGCGACGAACTATGGCCACACCTTC.

This clonotype was found once. The J gene is TRBJ2-7, the V gene TRBV10-3, with 8 bases fitting TRBD2. J lost 5 bases, V lost 5 bases, and 11 bases had no gene match. The V gene's germline CDR1 is ENHRY and CDR2 SYGVKD. This CDR3 is 15 amino acids long. The CDR3 region is CAISITGTSNDEQYF. The CDR3 DNA sequence: TGTGCCATCAGTATAACCGGGACTAGTAACGACGAGCAGTACTTC.

This clonotype was seen only a few times. The chain recombines TRBV4-2 with TRBJ1-1; 12 bases agree with TRBD1. CDR3 length equals 16 residues. Germline assignment: CDR1 LGHNA and CDR2 YNFKEQ. V lost 3 bases, J lost 4 bases, and 6 bases stayed unmatched. CDR3 nucleotides: TGTGCCAGCAGCCAGGGGACAGGGGGCAGGGGCACTGAAGCTTTCTTT. This encodes CASSQGTGGRGTEAFF.

At least ten counts were recorded for this clonotype. The chain carries TRBV30 and TRBJ2-3, with 7 bases matching TRBD2. Trimming took 3 bases from V and 4 from J; bases not matched to a gene: 13. The germline CDR1 and CDR2 sequences are GTSNPN and SVGIG (reference sequence). The CDR3 is 16 amino acids. The CDR3 reads CAWRDSQRRGADTQYF. CDR3 nucleotide sequence: TGTGCCTGGAGGGATTCTCAACGACGGGGGGCAGATACGCAGTATTTT.

The gene calls are TRBV7-2 and TRBJ2-7, with a weak D call TRBD1 (6 bases). The CDR3 sequence is 13 residues long. The germline V gene has CDR1 SGHTA and CDR2 FQGNSA. V was pared by 0 bases and J by 10 bases, with 13 bases between. The CDR3 loop reads CASSLALQGAQYF. CDR3 bases: TGTGCCAGCAGCTTAGCGCTACAGGGCGCTCAGTACTTC.